This T cell receptor beta chain comes out of a study of blood T cells in healthy people across ages. With respect to this clonotype: The junction shows a germline mismatch at one end, possibly a read error.

This CDR3 is built from 16 residues. Germline CDR1 is MDHEN and CDR2 is SYDVKM. A sample-barcoded 5' primer and a J-beta primer mix were used in a second PCR of about 7 to 11 cycles. One entry per CDR3 protein results from TCRdb running MiXCR on the 5' RACE reads. The sample contains around 820,000 distinct CDR3 sequences, around a quarter of which appear only once. Every donor provided roughly 10 milliliters of peripheral blood. This sample was shared with a second study, whose subject was T cells of mothers and their children. That work contributes: Samples came from a few healthy Caucasian mothers and their six children.

The chain combines TRBV28 with TRBJ2-5, with D perhaps TRBD2 (5 bases). The tail of the sequence fits TRBJ2-7 better, so the J call may be wrong. This clonotype was sampled from a boy between 10 and 17 years old in good health. The sample comprised blood. The CDR3 is CASSQGWPQDSDEQYF. The CDR3 nucleotides are TGTGCCAGCAGTCAAGGCTGGCCCCAGGACTCCGACGAGCAGTACTTC.